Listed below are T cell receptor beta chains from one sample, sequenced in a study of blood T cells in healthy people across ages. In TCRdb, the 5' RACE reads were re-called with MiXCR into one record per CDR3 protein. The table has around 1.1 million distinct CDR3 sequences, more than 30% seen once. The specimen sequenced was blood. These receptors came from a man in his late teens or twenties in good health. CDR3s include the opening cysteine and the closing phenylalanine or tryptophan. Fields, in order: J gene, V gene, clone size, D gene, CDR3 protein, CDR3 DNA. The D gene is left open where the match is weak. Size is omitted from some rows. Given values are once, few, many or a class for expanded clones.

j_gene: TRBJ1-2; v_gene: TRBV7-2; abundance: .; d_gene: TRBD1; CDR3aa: CASSSKISGTGQYGYTF; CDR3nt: TGTGCCAGCAGCTCAAAGATATCCGGGACAGGGCAATATGGCTACACCTTC
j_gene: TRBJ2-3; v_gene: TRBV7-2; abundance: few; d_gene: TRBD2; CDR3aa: CASSPPISGGRTDTQYF; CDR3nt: TGTGCCAGCAGCCCACCGATTAGCGGGGGACGCACAGATACGCAGTATTTT
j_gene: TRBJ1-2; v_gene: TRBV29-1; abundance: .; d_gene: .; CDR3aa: CGAPGPNYGYTF; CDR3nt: TGCGGCGCCCCGGGACCGAACTATGGCTACACCTTC
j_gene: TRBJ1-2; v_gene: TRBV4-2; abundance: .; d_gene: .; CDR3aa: CASSRALLNYGYTF; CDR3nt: TGTGCCAGCAGCCGAGCACTCCTTAACTATGGCTACACCTTC
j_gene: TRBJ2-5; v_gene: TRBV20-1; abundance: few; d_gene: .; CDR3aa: CSARIQGAETQYF; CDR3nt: TGCAGTGCTAGAATACAGGGTGCGGAGACCCAGTACTTC
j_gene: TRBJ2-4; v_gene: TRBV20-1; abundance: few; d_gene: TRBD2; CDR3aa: CSAIAGGPLNIQYF; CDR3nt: TGCAGTGCCATAGCGGGGGGGCCGTTAAACATTCAGTACTTC
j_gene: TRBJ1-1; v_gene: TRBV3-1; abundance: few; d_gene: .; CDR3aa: CASSHPGEGTEAFF; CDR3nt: TGTGCCAGCAGCCACCCAGGGGAGGGAACTGAAGCTTTCTTT
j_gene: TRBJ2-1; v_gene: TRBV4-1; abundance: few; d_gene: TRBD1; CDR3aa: CASSQTGGNYNEQFF; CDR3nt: TGCGCCAGCAGCCAAACAGGGGGCAACTACAATGAGCAGTTCTTC
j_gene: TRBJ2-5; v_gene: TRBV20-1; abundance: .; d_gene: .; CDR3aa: CSANHYSQETQYF; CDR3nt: TGCAGTGCTAACCATTACTCCCAAGAGACCCAGTACTTC
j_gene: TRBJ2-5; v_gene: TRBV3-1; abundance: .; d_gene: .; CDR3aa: CASSQDTQGPETQYF; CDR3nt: TGTGCCAGCAGCCAAGATACCCAGGGTCCGGAGACCCAGTACTTC
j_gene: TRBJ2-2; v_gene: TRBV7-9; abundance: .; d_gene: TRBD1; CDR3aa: CASSYGQGGRYTNTGELFF; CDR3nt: TGTGCCAGCAGCTATGGACAGGGGGGAAGATACACGAACACCGGGGAGCTGTTTTTT
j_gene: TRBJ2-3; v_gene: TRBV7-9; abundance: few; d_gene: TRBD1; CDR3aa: CASSSRTGASTDTQYF; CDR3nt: TGTGCCAGCAGCAGTAGAACAGGGGCTAGCACAGATACGCAGTATTTT
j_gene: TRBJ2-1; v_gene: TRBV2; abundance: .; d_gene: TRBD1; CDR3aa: CASSERQGSSYNEQFF; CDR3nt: TGTGCCAGCAGTGAGCGACAGGGTAGCTCCTACAATGAGCAGTTCTTC
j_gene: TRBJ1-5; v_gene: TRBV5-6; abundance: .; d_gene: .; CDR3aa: CASSRRHSNQPQHF; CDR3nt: TGTGCCAGCAGTCGGAGGCATAGCAATCAGCCCCAGCATTTT
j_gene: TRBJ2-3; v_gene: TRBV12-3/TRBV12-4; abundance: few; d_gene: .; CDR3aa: CATSRPGTDTQYF; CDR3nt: TGTGCCACCAGTCGGCCTGGCACAGATACGCAGTATTTT
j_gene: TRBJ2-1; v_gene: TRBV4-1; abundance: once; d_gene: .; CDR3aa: CASSSRTEHYEQFF; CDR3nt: TGCGCCAGCAGCTCCCGGACAGAACATTACGAGCAGTTCTTC
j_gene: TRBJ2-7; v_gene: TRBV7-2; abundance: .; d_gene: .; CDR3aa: CASSSGLVYEQYF; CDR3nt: TGTGCCAGCAGCTCCGGCCTTGTCTACGAGCAGTACTTC
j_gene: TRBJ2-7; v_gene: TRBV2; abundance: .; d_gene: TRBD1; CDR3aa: CASSYHRDRGSYEQYF; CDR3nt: TGTGCCAGCAGTTATCACCGGGACAGGGGCTCCTACGAGCAGTACTTC
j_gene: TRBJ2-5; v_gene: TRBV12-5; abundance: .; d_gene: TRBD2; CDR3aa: CASGLVLAGDRSYNEQYF; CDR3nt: TGTGCTAGTGGTTTGGTACTAGCGGGGGACCGCTCCTACAATGAGCAGTACTTC
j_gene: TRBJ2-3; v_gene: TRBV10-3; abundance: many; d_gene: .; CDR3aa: CAISDGSTGPDTQYF; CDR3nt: TGTGCCATCAGTGATGGGTCTACGGGCCCAGATACGCAGTATTTT
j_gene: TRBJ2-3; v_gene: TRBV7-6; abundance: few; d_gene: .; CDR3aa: CASSLLAGPGTDTQYF; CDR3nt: TGTGCCAGCAGCTTACTCGCGGGACCTGGCACAGATACGCAGTATTTT
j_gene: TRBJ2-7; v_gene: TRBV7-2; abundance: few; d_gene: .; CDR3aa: CASSPGTFSSYEQYF; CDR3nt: TGTGCCAGCAGCCCCGGGACTTTTAGCTCCTACGAGCAGTACTTC
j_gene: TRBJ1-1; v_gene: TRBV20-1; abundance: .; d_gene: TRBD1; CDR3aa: CSAKPGQGANTEAFF; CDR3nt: TGCAGTGCGAAGCCGGGACAGGGGGCGAACACTGAAGCTTTCTTT
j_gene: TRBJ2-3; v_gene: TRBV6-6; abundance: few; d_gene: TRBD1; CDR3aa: CASSPQTGADTQYF; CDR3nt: TGTGCCAGCAGTCCCCAAACAGGGGCAGATACGCAGTATTTT
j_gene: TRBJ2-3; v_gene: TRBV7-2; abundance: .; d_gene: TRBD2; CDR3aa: CASSFWRGLYTDTQYF; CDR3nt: TGTGCCAGCAGCTTTTGGCGGGGGTTGTACACAGATACGCAGTATTTT
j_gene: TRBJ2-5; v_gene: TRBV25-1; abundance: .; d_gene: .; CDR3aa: CASSEQRWYQETQYF; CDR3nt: TGTGCCAGCAGTGAGCAGCGGTGGTACCAAGAGACCCAGTACTTC
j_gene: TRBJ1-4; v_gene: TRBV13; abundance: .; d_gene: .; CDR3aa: CASSPTGDEKLFF; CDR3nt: TGTGCCAGCAGCCCTACAGGCGATGAAAAACTGTTTTTT
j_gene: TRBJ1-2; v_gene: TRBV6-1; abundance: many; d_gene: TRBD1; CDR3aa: CASSPGQGDYGYTF; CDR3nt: TGTGCCAGCAGTCCGGGACAGGGGGATTATGGCTACACCTTC
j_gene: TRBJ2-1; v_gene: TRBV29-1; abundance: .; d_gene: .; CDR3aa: CSVEDRAGEQFF; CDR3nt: TGCAGCGTTGAAGACAGGGCCGGTGAGCAGTTCTTC
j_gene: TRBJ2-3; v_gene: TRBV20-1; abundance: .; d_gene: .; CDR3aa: CSARGSPSNTDTQYF; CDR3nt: TGCAGTGCTAGGGGTAGCCCCTCTAACACAGATACGCAGTATTTT